The 24 T cell receptor beta chains below were found in one sample sequenced in a study of blood T cell repertoires in COVID-19. Assay used: immunoSEQ multiplex PCR; TCRdb lists only in-frame clones, some missing. The table has roughly 250,000 clones, under 90% seen once. What was sequenced was peripheral blood. Receptors were obtained from a human donor in a cohort sampled during active COVID-19.

The V call is TRBV7-8, the J call TRBJ1-3, with D possibly being TRBD1 (5 bases). Between the trimmed V and J ends, which lost 0 bases and 0 bases, there was a span of 9 bases. This CDR3 is built from 16 residues. Germline CDR1 is SGHVS and CDR2 is FQNEAQ. CDR3 nucleotide sequence: TGTGCCAGCAGCTTAGCGCTGGGGGGCTCTGGAAACACCATATATTTT. Translation gives CASSLALGGSGNTIYF.

The rearrangement links TRBV7-2 to TRBJ1-6; D is possibly TRBD1 (5 bases). This CDR3 comprises 15 residues. Per the germline V gene, CDR1 is SGHTA and CDR2 is FQGNSA. V was pared by 5 bases and J by 10 bases, with 18 bases between. The CDR3, as DNA: TGTGCCAGCAGCGTAGACCCCGACAGATACTCACCCCTCCACTTT. Its protein product is CASSVDPDRYSPLHF. Drawing the rest from reference TRBV7-2 and TRBJ1-6, the complete variable domain is GAGVSQSPSNKVTEKGKDVELRCDPISGHTALYWYRQSLGQGLEFLIYFQGNSAPDKSGLPSDRFSAERTGGSVSTLTIQRTQQEDSAVYLCASSVDPDRYSPLHFGNGTRLTVT.

The chain carries TRBV14 and TRBJ2-7; possible D gene TRBD2, 6 bases. The V end lost 0 bases, the J end lost 3 bases, and 18 bases lay between the germline ends. The CDR3 loop spans 17 amino acids. In germline, CDR1 is SGHDN, CDR2 FVKESK. In DNA, the CDR3 is TGTGCCAGCAGCCAAGATTGGGGAGGTCTAAGTAGCTACGAGCAGTACTTC. Protein product: CASSQDWGGLSSYEQYF.

The V call is TRBV4-3, the J call TRBJ1-2; the D is unclear. This CDR3 contains 14 residues. V lost 1 base and J lost 5, with 11 bases in between. CDR1 is LGHNA, CDR2 YSLEER, per germline. The chain's CDR3 is CASSQGVRAYGYTF. The CDR3 bases are TGCGCCAGCAGCCAAGGTGTGAGGGCATATGGCTACACCTTC.

V and J are TRBV10-2 and TRBJ2-3; tentatively, D is TRBD1 (6 bases). The V end was cut by 6 bases, the J end by 1 base, with 26 bases between. CDR3 size: 19 residues. Germline CDR1 reads WSHSY; CDR2 reads SAAADI. This CDR3 reads CASRNYRAHLGPRTDTQYF. CDR3 nucleotide sequence: TGCGCCAGCAGAAACTACAGGGCCCACCTCGGCCCACGCACAGATACGCAGTATTTT.

V usage is TRBV5-1 and J usage is TRBJ2-7, with 8 bases that match TRBD1. The length of the CDR3 is 15 residues. The germline V gene encodes CDR1 SGHRS and CDR2 YFSETQ. J gave up 0 bases and V 2 bases, and 4 bases lay outside the gene matches. The CDR3 loop reads CASSFVTGGSYEQYF. The DNA of the CDR3 is TGCGCCAGCAGCTTTGTCACAGGGGGCTCCTACGAGCAGTACTTC.

The chain links TRBV6-4 to TRBJ2-1, with TRBD2 matching 11 bases. V lost 4 bases and J lost 5; bases outside the gene matches: 4. The CDR3 runs 15 residues. CDR1 is MRHNA, CDR2 SNTAGT, per germline. The CDR3 spells CASSGGLAVNNEQFF. The CDR3 coding sequence is TGTGCCAGCAGTGGGGGACTAGCGGTTAACAATGAGCAGTTCTTC.

The chain joins TRBV7-3 to TRBJ2-5; weak D call: TRBD2 (5 bases). This CDR3 has 13 amino acids. V shed 5 bases and J shed 2 bases, with 9 bases lying between them. Looked up from germline, CDR1 is SGHTA and CDR2 is FQGTGA. In DNA form, the CDR3 reads TGTGCCAGCAGCCAGCCGGGGCAAGAGACCCAGTACTTC. Its protein is CASSQPGQETQYF.

This clone was detected only once. CDR3 DNA: TGTGCCACCTTGACTGAGTGGAGATCCTATAATTCACCCCTCCACTTT. It specifies CATLTEWRSYNSPLHF. The chain recombines TRBV28 with TRBJ1-6; D is unresolved. Germline CDR1 reads MDHEN; CDR2 reads SYDVKM. V was pared by 10 bases and J by 1 base, with 17 bases between. There are 16 residues in the CDR3.

This rearrangement joins TRBV28 to TRBJ2-7; 12 nucleotides match TRBD2. CDR3 length: 14 residues. The germline V gene encodes CDR1 MDHEN and CDR2 SYDVKM. Trimming cost V 10 bases and J 0 bases; bases outside gene matches: 4. CDR3 DNA: TGTGCCACCAGGACTAGCGGGGACTCCTACGAGCAGTACTTC. Amino acid sequence: CATRTSGDSYEQYF.

CDR3 nucleotides: TGCGCCAGCAGCTTGCCGACACTAACTAGCGGCGCAGATACGCAGTATTTT. Its translation is CASSLPTLTSGADTQYF. The chain recombines TRBV5-1 with TRBJ2-3, with 8 bases aligning to TRBD2. J was trimmed by 4 bases and V by 1 base; bases with no gene match: 11. The CDR3 sequence is 17 residues long. The germline V gene encodes CDR1 SGHRS and CDR2 YFSETQ. Together with reference TRBV5-1 and TRBJ2-3, the CDR3 gives the full variable domain: KAGVTQTPRYLIKTRGQQVTLSCSPISGHRSVSWYQQTPGQGLQFLFEYFSETQRNKGNFPGRFSGRQFSNSRSEMNVSTLELGDSALYLCASSLPTLTSGADTQYFGPGTRLTVL.

In nucleotides, the CDR3 is TGTGCCAGCAGCCCGTCCGCAGGAACCTACGAGCAGTACTTC. Translation: CASSPSAGTYEQYF. V usage is TRBV3-1 (or the pseudogene TRBV3-2) and J usage is TRBJ2-7; no reliable D call. The germline V gene has CDR1 LGHDT and CDR2 YNNKEL (reference sequence). Trimming pared 4 bases from V and 2 bases from J, leaving 12 bases between. CDR3 length: 14 residues.

The chain uses TRBV6-6 and TRBJ2-7; possibly TRBD2 for D (5 bases). The CDR3 contains 14 residues. V lost 0 bases, J lost 3 bases, and 9 bases lay in between. Germline assignment: CDR1 MNHNY and CDR2 SVGAGI (reference sequence). The CDR3 sequence: CASSYSRADYEQYF. The CDR3 DNA sequence: TGTGCCAGCAGTTACTCGCGGGCCGACTACGAGCAGTACTTC.

The genes are TRBV5-6 and TRBJ2-7, with 8 bases aligning to TRBD1. Germline V gene sequence: CDR1 SGHDT, CDR2 YYEEEE. This CDR3 contains 13 residues. Losses at the gene ends were 4 bases for V and 5 bases for J; bases not matched to a gene: 5. The CDR3 sequence: CASSGQGTHEQYF. The CDR3 DNA reads as TGTGCCAGCAGCGGACAGGGTACCCACGAGCAGTACTTC.

This chain connects TRBV10-1 to TRBJ2-1, with 8 nucleotides matching TRBD2. Germline CDR1 reads WNHNN; CDR2 reads SYGVQD (reference sequence). The CDR3 runs to 15 residues. The trim removed 3 bases at V and 10 bases at J, leaving 11 bases unmatched. CDR3 sequence reads: CASSESGGPLGEQFF. CDR3 nucleotides: TGCGCCAGCAGTGAATCGGGAGGGCCTCTAGGCGAGCAGTTCTTC.

The genes are TRBV6-5 and TRBJ1-1; tentative D call: TRBD1 (5 bases). The germline V gene encodes CDR1 MNHEY and CDR2 SVGAGI. This CDR3 comprises 15 residues. Trimming cost V 6 bases and J 4 bases, with 18 bases left between them. The CDR3 DNA reads as TGTGCCAGCAGCCGAGCCCCAGGGATGCGCACTGAAGCTTTCTTT. Amino acid sequence: CASSRAPGMRTEAFF.

The J gene is TRBJ2-1, the V gene TRBV2; 7 bases are shared with TRBD1. The CDR3 is 12 residues long. Germline assignment: CDR1 SNHLY and CDR2 FYNNEI. Trimming took 7 bases from V and 9 from J; bases not matched to a gene: 6. CDR3 residues: CASIRGGSEQFF. The CDR3 coding sequence is TGTGCCAGCATAAGAGGGGGCTCTGAGCAGTTCTTC. Together with reference TRBV2 and TRBJ2-1, the CDR3 gives the full variable domain: EPEVTQTPSHQVTQMGQEVILRCVPISNHLYFYWYRQILGQKVEFLVSFYNNEISEKSEIFDDQFSVERPDGSNFTLKIRSTKLEDSAMYFCASIRGGSEQFFGPGTRLTVL.

In the case of this clone: The same CDR3 also results from other DNA sequences found in this sample. The chain links TRBV3-1 (or the pseudogene TRBV3-2) to TRBJ1-2; 7 nucleotides align to TRBD1. CDR3 length equals 15 residues. V gave up 4 bases and J gave up 3 bases; unmatched junction bases: 8. Per germline, CDR1 LGHDT and CDR2 YNNKEL (reference sequence). The CDR3 loop is CASSPTRDSHYGYTF. The CDR3 DNA is TGTGCCAGCAGCCCCACCCGGGACAGCCACTATGGCTACACCTTC.

CDR3 sequence: CASSFDNGNTEAFF. The DNA for the CDR3 is TGCGCCAGCAGCTTTGACAACGGGAACACTGAAGCTTTCTTT. The chain links TRBV5-1 to TRBJ1-1; the D is unclear. Trimming took off 2 bases at V and 1 base at J, with 9 bases between the two ends. Germline lookup yields CDR1 SGHRS and CDR2 YFSETQ. This CDR3 comprises 14 residues. Full variable domain (missing parts from reference TRBV5-1 and TRBJ1-1): KAGVTQTPRYLIKTRGQQVTLSCSPISGHRSVSWYQQTPGQGLQFLFEYFSETQRNKGNFPGRFSGRQFSNSRSEMNVSTLELGDSALYLCASSFDNGNTEAFFGQGTRLTVV.

The rearrangement joins TRBV5-1 to TRBJ1-1, with 10 nucleotides matching TRBD1. V dropped 0 bases and J dropped 3; count of bases not matched to a gene: 5. Looked up from germline, CDR1 is SGHRS and CDR2 is YFSETQ. The CDR3 extends over 16 amino acids. The CDR3 DNA reads TGCGCCAGCAGCTTGGCGTCGACAGGGGGCTACACTGAAGCTTTCTTT. This gives the protein CASSLASTGGYTEAFF.

The chain links TRBV11-2 to TRBJ2-7; D ambiguous. This CDR3 comprises 13 residues. Germline CDR1 SGHAT, CDR2 FQNNGV. V was cut by 5 bases and J by 5 bases, with 13 bases left in between. The chain's CDR3 is CASSPPGSHEQYF. The CDR3 nucleotides read TGTGCCAGCAGCCCCCCGGGTAGCCACGAGCAGTACTTC.

This clone was recorded a few times. The rearrangement uses TRBV5-1 and TRBJ2-7; D is possibly TRBD2 (5 bases). Germline V gene sequence: CDR1 SGHRS, CDR2 YFSETQ. The CDR3 consists of 14 residues. V was pared by 4 bases and J by 7 bases, with 18 bases between. This chain's CDR3 is CASSPSNERLEQYF. The CDR3 coding sequence is TGCGCCAGCAGCCCCTCTAATGAGAGACTAGAGCAGTACTTC.

The sample holds one count of this clone. The V and J genes are TRBV6-1 and TRBJ1-2; D uncertain. The CDR3 runs to 17 residues. From germline, CDR1 is MNHNS and CDR2 SASEGT. V was shortened by 1 base and J by 0 bases, with 15 bases between the two germline ends. This chain's CDR3 is CASSEVTWALTNYGYTF. The CDR3, as DNA: TGTGCCAGCAGTGAAGTGACATGGGCGCTCACTAACTATGGCTACACCTTC.

V and J are TRBV4-1 and TRBJ1-5; D remains unclear. Between the trimmed V and J ends, which lost 0 bases and 3 bases, there was a span of 12 bases. This CDR3 has 16 amino acids. Germline V gene data show CDR1 as MGHRA and CDR2 as YSYEKL. The CDR3 bases are TGCGCCAGCAGCCAAGATACGGGAATTTCCAATCAGCCCCAGCATTTT. Protein product: CASSQDTGISNQPQHF.